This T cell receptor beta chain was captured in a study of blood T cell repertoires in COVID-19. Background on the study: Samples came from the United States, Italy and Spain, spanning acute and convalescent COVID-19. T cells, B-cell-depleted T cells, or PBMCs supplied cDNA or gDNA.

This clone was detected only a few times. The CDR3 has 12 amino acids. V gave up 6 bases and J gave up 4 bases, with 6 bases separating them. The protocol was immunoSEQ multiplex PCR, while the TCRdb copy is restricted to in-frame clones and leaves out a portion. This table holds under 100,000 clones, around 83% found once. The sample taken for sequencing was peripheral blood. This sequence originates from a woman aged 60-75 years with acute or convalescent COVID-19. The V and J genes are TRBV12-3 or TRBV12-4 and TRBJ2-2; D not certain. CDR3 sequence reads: CASSSSTGELFF. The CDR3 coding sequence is TGTGCCAGCAGCTCGAGCACCGGGGAGCTGTTTTTT.